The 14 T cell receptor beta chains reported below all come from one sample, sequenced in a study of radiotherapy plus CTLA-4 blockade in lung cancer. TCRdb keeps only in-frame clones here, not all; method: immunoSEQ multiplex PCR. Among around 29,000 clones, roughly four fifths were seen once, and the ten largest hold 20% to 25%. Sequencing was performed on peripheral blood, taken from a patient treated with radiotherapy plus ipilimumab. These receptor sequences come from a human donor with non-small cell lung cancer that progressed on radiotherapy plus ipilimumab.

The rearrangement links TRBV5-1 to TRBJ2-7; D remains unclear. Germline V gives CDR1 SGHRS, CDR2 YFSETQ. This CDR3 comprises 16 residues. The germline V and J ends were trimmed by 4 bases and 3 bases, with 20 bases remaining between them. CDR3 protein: CASSTSGWPNDYEQYF. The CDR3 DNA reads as TGCGCCAGCAGCACCTCAGGTTGGCCTAACGACTACGAGCAGTACTTC.

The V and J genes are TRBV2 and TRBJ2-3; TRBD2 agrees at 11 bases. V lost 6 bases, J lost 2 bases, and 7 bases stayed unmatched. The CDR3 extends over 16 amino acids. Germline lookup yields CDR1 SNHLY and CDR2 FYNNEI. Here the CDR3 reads CASRVELAGVTDTQYF. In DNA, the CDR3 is TGTGCCAGCAGGGTGGAACTAGCGGGGGTCACAGATACGCAGTATTTT.

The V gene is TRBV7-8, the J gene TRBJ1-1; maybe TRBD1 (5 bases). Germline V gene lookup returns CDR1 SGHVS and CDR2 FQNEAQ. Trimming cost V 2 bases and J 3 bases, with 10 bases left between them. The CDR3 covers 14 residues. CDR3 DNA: TGTGCCAGCAGCTTACAACAGGCAGACACTGAAGCTTTCTTT. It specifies CASSLQQADTEAFF.

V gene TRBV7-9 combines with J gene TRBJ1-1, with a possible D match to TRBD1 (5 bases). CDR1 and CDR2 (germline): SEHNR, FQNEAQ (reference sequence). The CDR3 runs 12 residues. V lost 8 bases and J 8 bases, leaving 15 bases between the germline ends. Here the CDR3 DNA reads TGTGCCAGCGGCCAGGGCCTCCTCGAAGCTTTCTTT. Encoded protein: CASGQGLLEAFF.

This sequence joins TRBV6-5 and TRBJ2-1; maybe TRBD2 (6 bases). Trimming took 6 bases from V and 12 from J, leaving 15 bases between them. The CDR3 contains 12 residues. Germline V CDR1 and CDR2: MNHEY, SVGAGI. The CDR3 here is CASRASGTSQFF. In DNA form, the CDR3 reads TGTGCCAGCAGGGCCTCTGGGACTTCGCAGTTCTTC.

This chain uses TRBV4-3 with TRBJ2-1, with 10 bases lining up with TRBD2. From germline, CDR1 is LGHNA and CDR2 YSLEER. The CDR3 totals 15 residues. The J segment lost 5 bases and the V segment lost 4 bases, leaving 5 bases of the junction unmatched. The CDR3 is CASSPRLAGDNEQFF. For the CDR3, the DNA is TGCGCCAGCAGCCCGCGACTAGCGGGCGACAATGAGCAGTTCTTC.

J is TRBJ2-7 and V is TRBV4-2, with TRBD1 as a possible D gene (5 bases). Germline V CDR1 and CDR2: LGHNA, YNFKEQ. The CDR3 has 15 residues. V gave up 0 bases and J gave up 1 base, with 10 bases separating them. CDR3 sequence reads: CASSQDRGKSYEQYF. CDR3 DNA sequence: TGTGCCAGCAGCCAAGATAGGGGAAAATCCTACGAGCAGTACTTC.

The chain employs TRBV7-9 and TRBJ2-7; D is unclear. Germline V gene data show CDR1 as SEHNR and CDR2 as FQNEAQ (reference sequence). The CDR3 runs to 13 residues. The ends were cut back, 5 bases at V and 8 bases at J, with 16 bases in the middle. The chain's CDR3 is CASSAYTLGKQYF. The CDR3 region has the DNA TGTGCCAGCAGCGCATACACCTTGGGCAAGCAGTACTTC.

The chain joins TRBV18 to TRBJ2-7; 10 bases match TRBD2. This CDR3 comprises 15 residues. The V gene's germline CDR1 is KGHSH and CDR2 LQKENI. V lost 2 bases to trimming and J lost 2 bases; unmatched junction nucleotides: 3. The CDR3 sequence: CASSPLSGGAYEQYF. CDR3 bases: TGTGCCAGCTCACCATTAAGCGGGGGGGCCTACGAGCAGTACTTC.

The CDR3 nucleotides read TGCGCCAGCAGCCAAGATAGAGACAGGGGTACCAATCAGCCCCAGCATTTT. Residues: CASSQDRDRGTNQPQHF. The chain uses TRBV4-3 and TRBJ1-5, with 8 bases that match TRBD1. The CDR3 is 17 residues long. The germline V gene has CDR1 LGHNA and CDR2 YSLEER. The V and J ends lost 0 bases and 3 bases, in that order; junction bases with no gene match: 7.

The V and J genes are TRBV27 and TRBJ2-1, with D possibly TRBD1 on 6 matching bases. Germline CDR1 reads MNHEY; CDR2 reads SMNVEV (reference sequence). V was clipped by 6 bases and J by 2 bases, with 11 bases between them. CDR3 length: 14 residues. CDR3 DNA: TGTGCCAGCAGACCAGACAGGACCTACAATGAGCAGTTCTTC. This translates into CASRPDRTYNEQFF.

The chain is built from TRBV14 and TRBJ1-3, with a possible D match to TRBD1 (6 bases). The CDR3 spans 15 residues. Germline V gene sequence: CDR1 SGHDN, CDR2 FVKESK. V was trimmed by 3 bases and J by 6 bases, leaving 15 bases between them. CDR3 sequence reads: CASSQGTHRANTIYF. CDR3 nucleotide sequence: TGTGCCAGCAGCCAGGGGACACACCGGGCAAACACCATATATTTT.

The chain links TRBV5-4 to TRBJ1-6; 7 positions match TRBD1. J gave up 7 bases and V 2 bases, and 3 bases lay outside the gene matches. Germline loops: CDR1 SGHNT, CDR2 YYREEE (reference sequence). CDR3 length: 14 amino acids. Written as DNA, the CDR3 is TGTGCCAGCAGCTTACAGGGGCAGAATTCACCCCTCCACTTT. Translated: CASSLQGQNSPLHF.

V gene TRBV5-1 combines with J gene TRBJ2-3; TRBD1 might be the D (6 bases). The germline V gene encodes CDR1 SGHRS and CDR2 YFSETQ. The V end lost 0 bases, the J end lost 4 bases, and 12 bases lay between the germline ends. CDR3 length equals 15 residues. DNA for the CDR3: TGCGCCAGCAGCTTGGTCGGACAGAGCGCAGATACGCAGTATTTT. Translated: CASSLVGQSADTQYF.